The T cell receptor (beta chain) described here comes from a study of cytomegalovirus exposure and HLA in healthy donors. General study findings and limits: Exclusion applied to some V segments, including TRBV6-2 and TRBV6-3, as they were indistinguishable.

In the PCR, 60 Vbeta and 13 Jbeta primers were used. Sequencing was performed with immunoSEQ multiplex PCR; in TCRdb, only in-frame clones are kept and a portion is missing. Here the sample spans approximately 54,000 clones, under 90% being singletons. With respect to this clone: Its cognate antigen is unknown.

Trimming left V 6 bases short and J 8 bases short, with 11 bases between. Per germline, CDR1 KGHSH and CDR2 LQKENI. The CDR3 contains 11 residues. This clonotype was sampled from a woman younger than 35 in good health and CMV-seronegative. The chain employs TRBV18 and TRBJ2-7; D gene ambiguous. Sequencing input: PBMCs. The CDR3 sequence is CASSPSEQQYF. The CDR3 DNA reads TGTGCCAGCTCCCCCTCCGAGCAGCAGTACTTC. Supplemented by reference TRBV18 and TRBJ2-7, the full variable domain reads NAGVMQNPRHLVRRRGQEARLRCSPMKGHSHVYWYRQLPEEGLKFMVYLQKENIIDESGMPKERFSAEFPKEGPSILRIQQVVRGDSAAYFCASSPSEQQYFGPGTRLTVT.